Many counts were recorded for the clone carrying this T cell receptor (beta chain). Its antigen remains unknown. These data originate in a study of human T cells and chemical hapten exposure. Study-wide results and caveats: Relative to control repertoires, expanded TCRs gave rise to significantly more large CDR3 similarity clusters.

The V gene's germline CDR1 is GTSNPN and CDR2 SVGIG (reference sequence). V was shortened by 0 bases and J by 4 bases, with 15 bases between the two germline ends. The CDR3 has 15 residues. In the authors' workflow: Sequenced samples showed a median of around 100,000 TCRs each, with counts running from roughly 23,000 to 700,000. TCRdb reprocessed the RACE reads with MiXCR, giving one entry per CDR3 protein. TCRdb's processing, not the authors', yielded these V and J calls. This table has approximately 120,000 distinct CDR3 sequences, about a tenth appearing once. Described time point: patch test 2, 6 weeks after DPC sensitization. Treatment reported: therapeutic diphenylcyclopropenone sensitization with weekly scalp DPC.

The TCR was taken from a woman between 40 and 55 years old with alopecia areata. Some clones in this sample may be carry-over from other donors' samples. The sequencing here drew on whole blood, taken in connection with sensitization to the hapten diphenylcyclopropenone (DPC). V is TRBV30 and J is TRBJ2-5; D is unresolved. For the CDR3, the DNA is TGTGCCTGGAGTGTACTGGAAAGGGCAGGAGAGACCCAGTACTTC. It codes for CAWSVLERAGETQYF.